The next 27 T cell receptor beta chains were all read from a single sample in a study of monozygotic twins with inflammatory bowel disease. TCRdb reprocessed the 5' RACE reads, keeping one entry per CDR3 protein, no DNA. The sample table sets out about 380,000 distinct CDR3 sequences. Sequenced: blood. The receptors stem from a human donor with ulcerative colitis or Crohn's disease, or a healthy co-twin of an affected twin (not recorded which).

The CDR3 protein is CASSQAPSTGSYEQYF. The rearrangement uses TRBV3-1 and TRBJ2-7. The CDR3 loop spans 16 amino acids. Looked up from germline, CDR1 is LGHDT and CDR2 is YNNKEL (reference sequence).

The genes are TRBV15 and TRBJ2-5; TCRdb's D call of TRBD1 is untestable without DNA. Per the germline V gene, CDR1 is LNHNV and CDR2 is YYDKDF (reference sequence). The CDR3 spans 16 residues. The CDR3 spells CATSPQYGQGRETQYF.

Here the CDR3 reads CASSWDSGGPDTQYF. This chain joins TRBV12-3 or TRBV12-4 and TRBJ2-3; TCRdb gives TRBD1 as the D gene, but with no DNA this cannot be confirmed. The CDR3 length is 15 residues.

The chain carries TRBV3-1 and TRBJ2-1; TCRdb selects TRBD1, and the lack of DNA leaves this call unchecked. Germline V gene lookup returns CDR1 LGHDT and CDR2 YNNKEL (reference sequence). CDR3 length: 15 amino acids. This CDR3 is CASSRRRSTGDEQFF.

The J gene is TRBJ1-1, the V gene TRBV12-3 or TRBV12-4. The length of the CDR3 is 13 residues. This chain's CDR3 is CASIFAQSTEAFF.

The chain recombines TRBV4-1 with TRBJ1-5; TCRdb designates TRBD1, a call that cannot be tested without DNA. Germline loops: CDR1 MGHRA, CDR2 YSYEKL. This CDR3 is built from 16 residues. The CDR3 region is CASSQGTGELGQPQHF.

The rearrangement joins TRBV20-1 to TRBJ2-7. The CDR3 is made up of 12 amino acids. Per the germline V gene, CDR1 is DFQATT and CDR2 is SNEGSKA (reference sequence). CDR3 loop: CSARATAYEQYF.

The gene calls are TRBV5-1 and TRBJ2-1; the D call of TRBD1 rests on TCRdb alone, since no DNA is present to check it. Germline assignment: CDR1 SGHRS and CDR2 YFSETQ. This CDR3 contains 16 residues. CDR3 protein: CASSPTTGTGVNEQFF.

The rearrangement uses TRBV10-3 and TRBJ2-7; TCRdb gives TRBD1 as the D gene, but with no DNA this cannot be confirmed. CDR3 length equals 13 residues. The V gene's germline CDR1 is ENHRY and CDR2 SYGVKD. This CDR3 is CATGPPGTYEQYF.

The gene calls are TRBV7-9 and TRBJ1-1. Germline V gene sequence: CDR1 SEHNR, CDR2 FQNEAQ (reference sequence). The CDR3 length is 14 residues. The CDR3 spells CVSSLGGGFTEAFF.

The chain recombines TRBV6-1 with TRBJ2-2; TCRdb gives TRBD1 as the D gene, but with no DNA this cannot be confirmed. Germline V gene data show CDR1 as MNHNS and CDR2 as SASEGT. The length of the CDR3 is 18 residues. CDR3 region: CASSRGQGIVLGTGELFF.

The CDR3 is CASSPPYLTNNEQFF. The chain is built from TRBV28 and TRBJ2-1; the TRBD1 assignment by TCRdb is unverifiable without DNA. This CDR3 has 15 amino acids. From germline, CDR1 is MDHEN and CDR2 SYDVKM.

V and J are TRBV7-9 and TRBJ2-6; TCRdb proposes TRBD1, but this gene call is untestable without DNA. The CDR3 is 18 residues long. Germline CDR1 is SEHNR and CDR2 is FQNEAQ (reference sequence). CDR3 protein: CASKKGGVSSSGANVLTF.

The chain has TRBV7-2 and TRBJ1-1; TCRdb returns TRBD1, unconfirmable since there is no DNA. CDR3 size: 14 residues. Germline loops: CDR1 SGHTA, CDR2 FQGNSA. The CDR3 loop reads CASSLSSGHTEAFF.

The rearrangement links TRBV27 to TRBJ2-3; TCRdb returns TRBD1, unconfirmable since there is no DNA. The CDR3 spans 16 residues. Germline V gene sequence: CDR1 MNHEY, CDR2 SMNVEV (reference sequence). The CDR3 is CASSLGAGGTTDTQYF.

This chain joins TRBV6-2 or TRBV6-3 and TRBJ2-5; lacking DNA, the TRBD1 call made by TCRdb goes unchecked. Germline CDR1 MNHEY, CDR2 SVGEGT. This CDR3 comprises 15 residues. The CDR3 sequence: CASSYWGTDQETQYF.

The genes are TRBV4-1 and TRBJ2-5; without DNA, the TCRdb call of TRBD2 cannot be checked. The CDR3 is made up of 17 amino acids. CDR1 is MGHRA and CDR2 is YSYEKL in the germline V gene. This CDR3 reads CASRPIVTSGRQETQYF.

The chain has TRBV24-1 and TRBJ2-5; TCRdb names TRBD1, which stays unverified in the absence of DNA. Germline V gene lookup returns CDR1 KGHDR and CDR2 SFDVKD. The CDR3 is made up of 14 amino acids. The CDR3 sequence is CATSDATDQETQYF.

The CDR3 protein is CASSAWDNPTWEEQYF. The rearrangement links TRBV9 to TRBJ2-7; TCRdb selects TRBD1, and the lack of DNA leaves this call unchecked. CDR3 length: 16 amino acids. CDR1 is SGDLS, CDR2 YYNGEE, per germline.

The chain has TRBV29-1 and TRBJ1-6. The CDR3 has 13 residues. CDR1 is SQVTM and CDR2 is ANQGSEA in the germline V gene. CDR3 sequence: CSFSRGYNSPLHF.

The genes are TRBV14 and TRBJ2-7; TCRdb's D call of TRBD1 is untestable without DNA. Germline CDR1 and CDR2: SGHDN and FVKESK. CDR3 size: 16 residues. CDR3 region: CASSQVGAYGYYEQYF.

The V gene is TRBV5-1, the J gene TRBJ1-6; TCRdb picks TRBD1, but there is no DNA to check that call. The CDR3 extends over 15 amino acids. Germline loops: CDR1 SGHRS, CDR2 YFSETQ. CDR3 in amino acids: CASRNRDSFSSPLHF.

The chain has TRBV27 and TRBJ1-5; without DNA, the TCRdb call of TRBD1 cannot be checked. The CDR3 covers 16 residues. The germline V gene encodes CDR1 MNHEY and CDR2 SMNVEV (reference sequence). This CDR3 reads CASKMTGDYSNQPQHF.

The J gene is TRBJ1-5, the V gene TRBV7-9; with no DNA, the TCRdb D assignment of TRBD1 cannot be verified. Germline-derived CDR1 and CDR2 are SEHNR and FQNEAQ (reference sequence). The CDR3 extends over 15 amino acids. CDR3 protein: CASSQGTGSNQPQHF.

This chain links TRBV29-1 with TRBJ2-7. The CDR3 is 14 residues long. Germline CDR1 reads SQVTM; CDR2 reads ANQGSEA. CDR3 sequence reads: CSVFGERGSYEQYF.

The chain combines TRBV7-2 with TRBJ2-7; TCRdb's D gene call, TRBD2, goes unchecked for lack of DNA. Germline V gives CDR1 SGHTA, CDR2 FQGNSA. The CDR3 has 14 amino acids. CDR3 sequence reads: CASSLGLALNEQYF.

This chain joins TRBV5-1 and TRBJ2-3; TCRdb's assignment of TRBD1 cannot be checked, as there is no DNA. Looked up from germline, CDR1 is SGHRS and CDR2 is YFSETQ. The CDR3 spans 12 residues. The CDR3 sequence is CASSNRADTQYF.